A single sample gave rise to the 5 T cell receptor beta chains below, sequenced in a study of cytomegalovirus exposure and HLA in healthy donors (dated by TCRdb to about 2017). Library creation used the immunoSEQ multiplex PCR assay. The multiplex PCR relied on a mix of 60 forward primers for TCR Vbeta segments and 13 reverse primers for TCR Jbeta segments. TCRdb mirrors the immuneACCESS table, restricted to in-frame sequences. Some clones are absent from its copies; in checked studies, under half trace to an unresolved V gene, and the reason for the others is unknown. The sample data list just over 150,000 clones, and 65% to 85% of these were observed just once. Jointly, the top ten make up 6.3% of the sample. The sequenced material came from PBMCs. These receptors were obtained from a male donor in good health and CMV-seropositive.

V usage is TRBV2 and J usage is TRBJ2-5; the D is unclear. V lost 11 bases and J lost 4, with 14 bases in between. The CDR3 runs to 12 residues. The germline CDR1 and CDR2 sequences are SNHLY and FYNNEI. The chain's CDR3 is CAGKQEAETQYF. DNA of the CDR3: TGTGCCGGCAAACAAGAGGCAGAGACCCAGTACTTC.

As DNA, the CDR3 is TGTGCCAGCAGCGTAGCAGAAAGGGGTCAGCCCCAGCATTTT. This encodes CASSVAERGQPQHF. The chain links TRBV9 to TRBJ1-5, with D possibly being TRBD1 (5 bases). Per the germline V gene, CDR1 is SGDLS and CDR2 is YYNGEE. V lost 0 bases and J 6 bases, leaving 10 bases between the germline ends. The CDR3 totals 14 residues.

In this sample, this clone turned up a few times. The chain has TRBV5-4 and TRBJ2-1, with 10 bases identical to TRBD2. Germline V gene sequence: CDR1 SGHNT, CDR2 YYREEE (reference sequence). The CDR3 spans 13 residues. In DNA, the CDR3 is TGTGTCGGGGGAGCGGGGGGGTACAATGAGCAGTTCTTC. This encodes CVGGAGGYNEQFF.

The chain joins TRBV27 to TRBJ1-2; 10 positions agree with TRBD1. The V segment lost 4 bases and the J segment 8 bases; nucleotides outside the gene matches: 4. Germline CDR1 MNHEY, CDR2 SMNVEV (reference sequence). This CDR3 spans 13 amino acids. CDR3: CASSWGTGVGYTF. The CDR3 DNA reads as TGTGCCAGCAGTTGGGGGACAGGGGTCGGCTACACCTTC.

This chain links TRBV5-1 with TRBJ1-6; D not certain. V lost 0 bases to trimming and J lost 5 bases, with 9 bases between them. The CDR3 length is 15 residues. In germline, CDR1 is SGHRS, CDR2 YFSETQ. The CDR3 reads CASSLAGINNSPLHF. CDR3 in DNA: TGCGCCAGCAGCTTGGCCGGGATTAATAATTCACCCCTCCACTTT.